The rows below give T cell receptor beta chains drawn from one sample of a study of shared clonotypes between healthy human individuals. Method: immunoSEQ multiplex PCR; TCRdb's copy keeps in-frame clones and lacks some. The sample carries over 2 million clones, under 95% recorded once. The material sequenced was naive CD4+ T cells from PBMCs. The receptors stem from a man aged 18 to 35 in good health. Some clones in this sample may be carry-over from other donors' samples. The CDR3 runs from the conserved cysteine through the conserved F or W. A D gene is named only where the DNA matches it firmly. Where a row states a size, it is once, few, many or the class of an expanded clone; other rows omit it.

j_gene | d_gene | abundance | v_gene | len | CDR3aa | CDR3nt
TRBJ1-4 | NA | NA | TRBV11-2 | 15 | CASSLGGATNEKLFF | TGTGCCAGCAGCTTAGGGGGTGCAACTAATGAAAAACTGTTTTTT
TRBJ1-4 | NA | NA | TRBV6-1 | 13 | CASSDLVNEKLFF | TGTGCCAGCAGTGACCTGGTAAATGAAAAACTGTTTTTT
TRBJ2-1 | TRBD1 | NA | TRBV6-6 | 16 | CASTGQGRGSYNEQFF | TGTGCCAGCACAGGACAGGGGCGGGGGTCCTACAATGAGCAGTTCTTC
TRBJ2-7 | NA | NA | TRBV6-1 | 17 | CASSEAGSRTEPYEQYF | TGTGCCAGCAGTGAAGCGGGGTCTAGGACAGAGCCCTACGAGCAGTACTTC
TRBJ2-6 | NA | NA | TRBV19 | 16 | CASTSAGFPGANVLTF | TGTGCCAGTACCTCTGCGGGGTTTCCTGGGGCCAACGTCCTGACTTTC
TRBJ2-6 | NA | NA | TRBV6-5 | 16 | CASSYEGSRGANVLTF | TGTGCCAGCAGTTACGAGGGATCGCGCGGGGCCAACGTCCTGACTTTC
TRBJ2-1 | NA | NA | TRBV30 | 12 | CAFRAGDNEQFF | TGTGCCTTTAGAGCAGGGGACAATGAGCAGTTCTTC
TRBJ2-3 | NA | NA | TRBV11-2 | 14 | CASRAMGSTDTQYF | TGTGCCAGCAGGGCTATGGGTAGCACAGATACGCAGTATTTT
TRBJ1-3 | NA | NA | TRBV19 | 14 | CASTTSGPGNTIYF | TGTGCCAGTACTACTTCAGGGCCCGGAAACACCATATATTTT
TRBJ2-7 | NA | NA | TRBV11-2 | 12 | CASSSLATEQYF | TGTGCCAGCAGCTCCTTAGCAACCGAGCAGTACTTC
TRBJ2-1 | NA | NA | TRBV5-1 | 13 | CASSLGNNNEQFF | TGCGCCAGCAGCTTGGGAAACAACAATGAGCAGTTCTTC
TRBJ2-2 | TRBD1 | NA | TRBV7-9 | 18 | CASSPPRTGRSNTGELFF | TGTGCCAGCAGCCCCCCTCGGACAGGGAGATCGAACACCGGGGAGCTGTTTTTT
TRBJ2-7 | NA | NA | TRBV6-1 | 14 | CASSVGTPRSVQYF | TGTGCCAGCAGTGTCGGGACCCCTCGATCTGTGCAGTACTTC
TRBJ1-4 | TRBD1 | once | TRBV2 | 14 | CASGQGAGSEKLFF | TGTGCCAGCGGACAGGGGGCAGGTAGCGAAAAACTGTTTTTT
TRBJ1-1 | NA | NA | TRBV28 | 15 | CASSRTVWMNTEAFF | TGTGCCAGCAGTCGGACGGTCTGGATGAACACTGAAGCTTTCTTT
TRBJ2-6 | NA | NA | TRBV5-1 | 14 | CASSSSSGANVLTF | TGCGCCAGCAGCTCCTCGTCTGGGGCCAACGTCCTGACTTTC
TRBJ2-5 | TRBD2 | NA | TRBV5-4 | 15 | CASSLGSGGGETQYF | TGTGCCAGCAGCTTAGGTTCGGGGGGAGGAGAGACCCAGTACTTC
TRBJ1-3 | NA | NA | TRBV28 | 16 | CASRDQGRFSGNTIYF | TGTGCCAGCAGAGACCAGGGACGGTTCTCTGGAAACACCATATATTTT
TRBJ2-3 | TRBD2 | NA | TRBV5-1 | 16 | CASSPGGTTDTDTQYF | TGCGCCAGCAGCCCGGGGGGGACCACCGACACAGATACGCAGTATTTT
TRBJ2-3 | TRBD2 | NA | TRBV28 | 15 | CASSPTSGGADTQYF | TGTGCCAGCAGCCCTACTAGCGGGGGGGCAGATACGCAGTATTTT
TRBJ2-7 | NA | NA | TRBV5-4 | 18 | CASSSRKRGGVNSYEQYF | TGTGCCAGCAGTTCACGTAAACGGGGTGGGGTCAACTCCTACGAGCAGTACTTC
TRBJ1-4 | TRBD1 | NA | TRBV2 | 12 | CASRDRGWKLFF | TGTGCCAGCAGGGACAGGGGGTGGAAACTGTTTTTT
TRBJ1-5 | NA | NA | TRBV6-6 | 10 | CANPDEPQHF | TGTGCCAATCCTGATGAGCCCCAGCATTTT
TRBJ1-4 | TRBD1 | NA | TRBV19 | 15 | CASSDLTGEGEKLFF | TGTGCCAGTTCGGACTTGACAGGGGAGGGTGAAAAACTGTTTTTT
TRBJ2-7 | NA | NA | TRBV5-5 | 13 | CASSYWPSYEQYF | TGTGCCAGCAGCTACTGGCCCTCCTACGAGCAGTACTTC
TRBJ2-2 | NA | once | TRBV12-5 | 16 | CARWGVGLANTGELFF | TGTGCTAGGTGGGGAGTCGGCCTCGCGAACACCGGGGAGCTGTTTTTT
TRBJ2-7 | NA | NA | TRBV19 | 12 | CASSAGAYEQYF | TGTGCCAGTAGTGCAGGGGCCTACGAGCAGTACTTC
TRBJ1-5 | NA | NA | TRBV19 | 14 | CASSILARNQPQHF | TGTGCCAGTAGTATATTGGCGCGGAATCAGCCCCAGCATTTT
TRBJ1-3 | TRBD1 | NA | TRBV28 | 16 | CASSLRTGVFGNTIYF | TGTGCCAGCAGTTTAAGGACAGGGGTTTTCGGAAACACCATATATTTT
TRBJ2-5 | NA | NA | TRBV7-2 | 16 | CASSLRHIRGGETQYF | TGTGCCAGCAGCTTACGGCACATCCGAGGGGGAGAGACCCAGTACTTC
TRBJ2-7 | NA | NA | TRBV5-4 | 16 | CASSLGPQGNGYEQYF | TGTGCCAGCAGCTTAGGGCCTCAGGGAAATGGGTACGAGCAGTACTTC
TRBJ2-7 | NA | NA | TRBV28 | 15 | CASSTPGTGAYEQYF | TGTGCCAGCAGTACCCCGGGGACGGGGGCCTACGAGCAGTACTTC
TRBJ1-4 | NA | NA | TRBV15 | 15 | CATSPTSWGPEKLFF | TGTGCCACCAGCCCTACGTCCTGGGGGCCAGAAAAACTGTTTTTT
TRBJ2-1 | NA | NA | TRBV28 | 14 | CASGPAHTYNEQFF | TGTGCCAGCGGGCCAGCGCATACCTACAATGAGCAGTTCTTC
TRBJ1-5 | NA | NA | TRBV18 | 18 | CASSPRAPRGAQHQPQHF | TGTGCCAGCTCACCACGGGCCCCCCGGGGGGCGCAGCATCAGCCCCAGCATTTT
TRBJ2-7 | NA | NA | TRBV7-2 | 13 | CASSLGVSREQYF | TGTGCCAGCAGCTTAGGGGTTTCTAGGGAGCAGTACTTC
TRBJ1-1 | TRBD1 | NA | TRBV5-4 | 15 | CASSTRGTQGTEAFF | TGTGCCAGCAGCACGCGGGGGACACAGGGGACTGAAGCTTTCTTT
TRBJ2-5 | TRBD1 | NA | TRBV5-1 | 17 | CASSPAGTGAAQETQYF | TGCGCCAGCAGCCCGGCGGGGACAGGGGCCGCTCAAGAGACCCAGTACTTC
TRBJ2-5 | NA | NA | TRBV29-1 | 12 | CSVVWVWETQYF | TGCAGCGTTGTGTGGGTCTGGGAGACCCAGTACTTC
TRBJ2-1 | NA | NA | TRBV11-3 | 12 | CASSTAGREQFF | TGTGCCAGCAGCACAGCTGGGAGGGAGCAGTTCTTC
TRBJ2-7 | TRBD2 | NA | TRBV27 | 15 | CASSFRLAGSYEQYF | TGTGCCAGCAGTTTCAGACTAGCGGGGTCCTACGAGCAGTACTTC
TRBJ1-1 | NA | NA | TRBV2 | 14 | CASSVRWEATEAFF | TGTGCCAGCAGTGTACGTTGGGAGGCCACTGAAGCTTTCTTT